These T cell receptor beta chains were read from a single sample in a study of T cell responses to AZD1222 COVID-19 vaccine. The assay was immunoSEQ multiplex PCR, and TCRdb's table has in-frame clones only and misses some. This table holds 50,000 to 70,000 clones, 89% found once. The sequencing used peripheral blood, collected 28 days after the second AZD1222 dose. These TCRs come from an adult who received the AZD1222 COVID-19 vaccine. CDR3s include the opening cysteine and the closing phenylalanine or tryptophan. Fields, in order: clone size, D gene, J gene, V gene, CDR3 DNA, CDR3 protein. A D gene is named only where the DNA matches it firmly. Not all rows give a size; the values are once, few, many and, for expanded clones, a class.

>NA|NA|TRBJ2-1|TRBV9
TGTGCCAGCAGCGTAGGCTATGAGCAGTTCTTC
CASSVGYEQFF
>once|TRBD1|TRBJ2-3|TRBV19
TGTGCCAGTGAAACAGGGGCCAGCACAGATACGCAGTATTTT
CASETGASTDTQYF
>NA|NA|TRBJ1-6|TRBV24-1
TGTGCCACCAACAAACCCAGGGGCTCCTATAATTCACCCCTCCACTTT
CATNKPRGSYNSPLHF
>NA|TRBD1|TRBJ1-2|TRBV27
TGTGCCAGCAGTCTGCGCCCGGACAGGGGGACGAATGGCTACACCTTC
CASSLRPDRGTNGYTF
>NA|NA|TRBJ2-2|TRBV7-9
TGTGCCAGCAGCTTCGGGAACACCGGGGAGCTGTTTTTT
CASSFGNTGELFF
>once|TRBD2|TRBJ2-3|TRBV18
TGTGCCAGCTCACCAAGGGGCCTAGCGGGGGATTTTAGCACAGATACGCAGTATTTT
CASSPRGLAGDFSTDTQYF
>NA|NA|TRBJ1-1|TRBV9
TGTGCCAGCAGCGGCCCCTGGACCTCTGAAGCTTTCTTT
CASSGPWTSEAFF
>few|NA|TRBJ2-1|TRBV5-1
TGCGCCAGCAGTTCAGGACTATCCAATGAGCAGTTCTTC
CASSSGLSNEQFF
>NA|NA|TRBJ1-1|TRBV11-1
TGTGCCAGCAGCTTCCAGAGAAACACTGAAGCTTTCTTT
CASSFQRNTEAFF
>NA|TRBD2|TRBJ2-7|TRBV9
TGTGCCAGCAGCGTAAGTAGCGGGAGTAATATAGACGAGCAGTACTTC
CASSVSSGSNIDEQYF
>NA|NA|TRBJ1-5|TRBV3-1/TRBV3-2
TGTGCCAGCAGCCAAGACACCTCAAGCAATCAGCCCCAGCATTTT
CASSQDTSSNQPQHF
>once|NA|TRBJ1-1|TRBV7-9
TGTGCCACCTCTCCTGATACTGAAGCTTTCTTT
CATSPDTEAFF
>few|NA|TRBJ1-2|TRBV6-5
TGTGCCAGCATGGACAGATTTAACTATGGCTACACCTTC
CASMDRFNYGYTF
>once|NA|TRBJ1-3|TRBV19
TGTGCCAGTAGTATAGTGGGGTCCTCTGGAAACACCATATATTTT
CASSIVGSSGNTIYF
>NA|TRBD1|TRBJ1-5|TRBV2
TGTGCCAGTCGCTCGACAGGGGGTATAGGAAATCAGCCCCAGCATTTT
CASRSTGGIGNQPQHF
>NA|NA|TRBJ2-1|TRBV10-3
TGTGCCATCAGTGAGTCGAAGGCGGGCACACACAATGAGCAGTTCTTC
CAISESKAGTHNEQFF
>NA|NA|TRBJ2-6|TRBV5-1
TGCGCCAGCAGTAATAAGGGCTCTGCTGGGGCCAACGTCCTGACTTTC
CASSNKGSAGANVLTF
>NA|NA|TRBJ2-7|TRBV18
TGTGCCAGCTCCCCGCCCGGAAACGAGCAGTACTTC
CASSPPGNEQYF
>NA|TRBD2|TRBJ2-7|TRBV5-1
TGCGCCAGCAGCTTGAGGCCTAGCGGGGCCTACGAGCAGTACTTC
CASSLRPSGAYEQYF
>NA|NA|TRBJ2-3|TRBV5-3
TGTGCCAGAAGCTTCGGGGCTACCTCTAGCACAGATACGCAGTATTTT
CARSFGATSSTDTQYF
>NA|TRBD1|TRBJ1-4|TRBV30
TGTGCCTGGAGGAACAGGGGGGCTGAAAAACTGTTTTTT
CAWRNRGAEKLFF
>NA|TRBD1|TRBJ1-4|TRBV7-6
TGTGCCAGCAGCGCCGGGACAGGTGAAAAACTGTTTTTT
CASSAGTGEKLFF
>once|NA|TRBJ2-7|TRBV11-3
TGTGCCAGCAGCTTTGGGGGTAACTACGAGCAGTACTTC
CASSFGGNYEQYF
>NA|TRBD1|TRBJ1-2|TRBV28
TGTGCCACCCAGGGGGCCTCTAACTATGGCTACACCTTC
CATQGASNYGYTF
>NA|NA|TRBJ1-2|TRBV2
TGTGCCAGCAGTGAATCTGGGACTAACTATGGCTACACCTTC
CASSESGTNYGYTF
>once|TRBD2|TRBJ2-7|TRBV5-1
TGCGCCAGCAGCTTGGGCCTAGCGGGGATCTACGAGCAGTACTTC
CASSLGLAGIYEQYF
>NA|NA|TRBJ2-4|TRBV3-1/TRBV3-2
TGTGCCAGCAGCCGAGATAGCGGTCGAAACATTCAGTACTTC
CASSRDSGRNIQYF
>NA|NA|TRBJ1-5|TRBV18
TGTGCCAGCTCACCAGGGGAACTTAGCAATCAGCCCCAGCATTTT
CASSPGELSNQPQHF
>NA|NA|TRBJ2-5|TRBV10-2
TGCGCCAGCAGTATTGGTTCGGAGGAGACCCAGTACTTC
CASSIGSEETQYF
>NA|NA|TRBJ2-1|TRBV6-4
TGTGCCAGCAGTGACTCGGAGGGGAGCGATGAGCAGTTCTTC
CASSDSEGSDEQFF
>NA|NA|TRBJ1-4|TRBV4-3
TGCGCCAGCAGCCAGGCCGGGACGGGAAATGAAAAACTGTTTTTT
CASSQAGTGNEKLFF
>NA|TRBD1|TRBJ1-2|TRBV12-3/TRBV12-4
TGTGCCAGCACCAGGGACAGGGTCTATGGCTACACCTTC
CASTRDRVYGYTF
>NA|TRBD1|TRBJ1-2|TRBV18
TGTGCCAGCTCACCAACCTCGGGAAAGGGGGCAGTCAACTATGGCTACACCTTC
CASSPTSGKGAVNYGYTF